These 8 T cell receptor beta chains came from one sample sequenced in a study of CXCR3-negative and CXCR3-positive naive CD8 T cells. The authors prepared UMI-labeled TRB cDNA libraries by 5' RACE. No DNA is given; TCRdb re-called the 5' RACE reads and lists each CDR3 protein once. The table lists fewer than 80,000 distinct CDR3 sequences. Sequenced: naive CXCR3- CD8+ T cells from blood. Indicated subset: CD45RO-CCR7+CD27+CD95- naive CD8+ T cells lacking CXCR3 (TNR3-). Every receptor here comes from a human donor in good health. Some clones in this sample may be carry-over from other donors' samples.

CDR3 amino acids: CATSRVAGRTDTQYF. The chain combines TRBV15 with TRBJ2-3; TCRdb selects TRBD1, and the lack of DNA leaves this call unchecked. The length of the CDR3 is 15 residues. Germline V CDR1 and CDR2: LNHNV, YYDKDF (reference sequence).

The chain couples TRBV7-9 to TRBJ2-1; TCRdb's D call of TRBD1 is untestable without DNA. Germline assignment: CDR1 SEHNR and CDR2 FQNEAQ (reference sequence). This CDR3 region has 13 residues. CDR3 protein: CASSPPDRDEQFF.

The V call is TRBV4-2, the J call TRBJ1-6; lacking DNA, the TRBD1 call made by TCRdb goes unchecked. The CDR3 extends over 14 amino acids. CDR1 is LGHNA, CDR2 YNFKEQ, per germline. This CDR3 is CASSPRGGDSPLHF.

V usage is TRBV28 and J usage is TRBJ2-3; TCRdb lists TRBD1, though no DNA is available to test this call. CDR1 is MDHEN and CDR2 is SYDVKM in the germline V gene. This CDR3 is built from 16 residues. The CDR3 protein is CASSLLRGPSTDTQYF.

This sequence joins TRBV10-3 and TRBJ1-6. The CDR3 contains 16 residues. The germline gives CDR1 ENHRY, CDR2 SYGVKD. This chain's CDR3 is CAISETRQGQGSPLHF.

The chain is built from TRBV9 and TRBJ2-7; TCRdb designates TRBD2, a call that cannot be tested without DNA. Germline CDR1 reads SGDLS; CDR2 reads YYNGEE. This CDR3 region has 14 residues. The CDR3 here is CASSYGTGPEEQYF. Based on the CDR3 plus reference TRBV9 and TRBJ2-7, the full variable domain is DSGVTQTPKHLITATGQRVTLRCSPRSGDLSVYWYQQSLDQGLQFLIQYYNGEERAKGNILERFSAQQFPDLHSELNLSSLELGDSALYFCASSYGTGPEEQYFGPGTRLTVT.

The V and J genes are TRBV5-6 and TRBJ1-4; TCRdb outputs TRBD1, but without DNA this stays unchecked. Germline-derived CDR1 and CDR2 are SGHDT and YYEEEE. This CDR3 comprises 13 residues. This CDR3 is CASSTGGLGKLFF.

V usage is TRBV4-3 and J usage is TRBJ2-5; TCRdb picks TRBD1, but there is no DNA to check that call. CDR1 LGHNA and CDR2 YSLEER come from the germline V gene. The CDR3 is made up of 16 amino acids. This CDR3 is CASSQGPTGGFETQYF.